This TCR beta chain comes out of a study of blood T cells in healthy people across ages. General study points: When one million T cells were used, diversity estimates were thought to be underestimates.

This clonotype was counted a few times. No antigen is known for it. Germline assignment: CDR1 SQVTM and CDR2 ANQGSEA. V lost 7 bases, J lost 6 bases, and 4 bases stayed unmatched. The CDR3 covers 13 residues. Together with a sample-barcoded 5' primer, a J-beta primer mix was included in a second PCR lasting roughly 6 to 12 cycles. TCRdb ran MiXCR on the 5' RACE reads and lists one entry per CDR3 protein. The sample carries hundreds of thousands of distinct CDR3 sequences, 20% to 25% recorded once. Sequencing was done on a sample of blood. The clonotype originates from a man between 65 and 79 years old in good health. The chain links TRBV29-1 to TRBJ2-2, with 11 bases that match TRBD1. CDR3 bases: TGCAGCGCCGGGACAGGGGGGCCCGGGGAGCTGTTTTTT. Translating gives CSAGTGGPGELFF.